This TCR beta chain was sequenced during a study of blood T cell repertoires in COVID-19. Background on the study: From the United States, Italy and Spain came samples of acute and convalescent COVID-19. From T cells, B-cell-depleted T cells, or PBMCs came the material, which was cDNA or gDNA.

TCRdb keeps only in-frame clones here, not all; method: immunoSEQ multiplex PCR. The data hold 65,000 or so clones, with roughly 77% observed a single time. This clone was seen a few times. V was shortened by 6 bases and J by 3 bases, with 21 bases between the two germline ends. CDR1 and CDR2 from the germline V gene are SEHNR and FQNEAQ (reference sequence). The CDR3 runs to 16 residues. The TCR originated in a woman in her 70s with acute or convalescent COVID-19. The gene calls are TRBV7-9 and TRBJ2-7; the D gene is possibly TRBD2 (5 bases). Sequences were obtained from peripheral blood. CDR3 sequence: CASSLTSGDQFYEQYF. CDR3 DNA: TGTGCCAGCAGTCTAACTTCCGGGGATCAGTTCTACGAGCAGTACTTC.